This T cell receptor (beta chain) was captured by sequencing in a study of blood T cell repertoires in COVID-19. Trimming removed 2 bases from V and 7 bases from J, with 18 bases in between. The CDR3 is 16 amino acids. Germline V CDR1 and CDR2: SGHVS, FQNEAQ. Assay: immunoSEQ multiplex PCR; the TCRdb copy retains only in-frame clones and omits some. The sample has more than 250,000 clones, about 91% seen once. The sequence was obtained from a woman in her forties with acute COVID-19. The chain employs TRBV7-8 and TRBJ1-5, with D possibly TRBD1 on 5 matching bases. Sequencing was carried out using PBMCs or T cells enriched from blood (not recorded which). The CDR3 loop reads CASSLRTRLGSQPQHF. In DNA form, the CDR3 reads TGTGCCAGCAGCTTAAGGACAAGACTCGGAAGCCAGCCCCAGCATTTT. The complete variable domain, with remaining parts taken from reference TRBV7-8 and TRBJ1-5, reads GAGVSQSPRYKVAKRGQDVALRCDPISGHVSLFWYQQALGQGPEFLTYFQNEAQLDKSGLPSDRFFAERPEGSVSTLKIQRTQQEDSAVYLCASSLRTRLGSQPQHFGDGTRLSIL.